This T cell receptor (beta chain) was found in a study of regulatory T cells in long-lasting Graves disease. Investigators prepared the TCR beta libraries by applying iRepertoire HTBI primers and Arm-PCR of CDR3 regions. TCRdb analysed the multiplex PCR reads with MiXCR anew, one entry per CDR3 protein. The sample has roughly 610,000 distinct CDR3 sequences; roughly a sixth are singletons. Time point described: newly diagnosed GD, antithyroid drugs for less than 3 months. From PBMCs, RNA was extracted and then used to make the TCR library. CDR1 is MDHEN, CDR2 SYDVKM, per germline. Trimming pared 5 bases from V and 5 bases from J, leaving 15 bases between. The CDR3 is 14 amino acids. These data also formed part of another study, on T cells in Graves' hyperthyroidism and ophthalmopathy. From that study: Absence of ophthalmopathy progression within 18 months defined stable Graves' hyperthyroidism.

The chain uses TRBV28 and TRBJ1-1; tentative D call: TRBD1 (5 bases). This specimen was peripheral blood mononuclear cells (PBMCs), taken at new diagnosis, from a patient treated with antithyroid drugs. This clonotype originated in a man younger than 35 with Graves disease. This chain's CDR3 is CASSRTPGGTEAFF. In DNA form, the CDR3 reads TGTGCCAGCAGTCGGACACCTGGGGGGACTGAAGCTTTCTTT.